This TCR beta chain was captured by sequencing in a study of blood T cell repertoires in COVID-19 (dated by TCRdb to about 2020). About the full investigation: For ImmuneRACE Cohort 3, a participant was defined as recovered based on two consecutive negative NP/OP PCR tests, clearance by a healthcare professional, or resolution of symptoms. Where HLA class I and class II types were available, the types were taken from metadata supplied by the sample provider, not from assay-based typing. Samples from collaborators originated in the United States, Italy and Spain and spanned both the acute and convalescent phases of COVID-19. The material from the prospective study consisted of cDNA or gDNA derived from T cells, B-cell-depleted T cells, or PBMCs. The sample metadata nearly always contained a de-identified subject ID, COVID-19 status, age in years and sex. The repertoires were released in a freely available public database intended as a resource for research on the immune response to SARS-CoV-2. Samples were obtained from the ongoing ImmuneRACE study (first 160 participants) and from about 1,300 subjects provided by 6 global collaborators. Subjects who had been exposed to COVID-19, were actively infected with it, or had recovered from it provided the deeply sampled blood TCRbeta repertoires that made up the dataset. Findings and caveats that apply to the study as a whole: How much clinical and demographic metadata was included differed by source and by participant, and the metadata was provided uncurated.

TCRbeta CDR3 regions were amplified from genomic DNA by means of the immunoSEQ Assay, a bias-controlled multiplex PCR. Per the original workflow: The number of nucleated cells in each sample was estimated from the amplification of reference gene primers within the assay. To quantify the absolute abundance of each unique TCRbeta CDR3 rearrangement, sequence reads were collapsed and filtered. For each sample, productive Simpson clonality was calculated as the square root of Simpson's diversity index across productive rearrangements. TCRdb holds this immuneACCESS table with in-frame rearrangements only. Some clones are missing; in checked studies, unresolved V genes explain under half, and the rest has no known cause. The D gene and trimming were derived from the DNA, and the V and J assignments and clone size from that table. The sample includes over 110,000 clones, with approximately 87% observed a single time. The ten largest make up 3.5% to 5% of the sample.

The CDR3 covers 12 residues, taking in both the cysteine and the phenylalanine. The sequence is cut down to CDR3 DNA, 36 bases in frame from base 1. The germline V gene supplies CDR1 MDHEN and CDR2 SYDVKM. The V end loses 10 bases and the J end loses 4 bases, and a stretch of 13 bases separates them. Concerning this clone itself: What antigen it recognizes has not been identified. Qualities for individual bases were not recorded, and no much larger clone is one base off.

Enrolling through a virtual design, the prospective study's participants ranged in age from roughly 18 to 95 years and lived across 24 United States geographic areas. Cohort assignment in the prospective study relied on participant-reported clinical history from a screening survey and a study questionnaire. In the prospective study, mobile phlebotomists collected whole blood, serum and a nasopharyngeal or oropharyngeal swab from each participant. Prospective study participants could optionally give additional blood draws and questionnaires over a roughly two-month period. Prospective study blood samples were shipped either frozen or at room temperature before DNA extraction.

The specimen was PBMCs or T cells enriched from blood (not recorded which). The sequence was collected from a man aged 50 to 60 in a cohort exposed to, infected with or recovered from COVID-19 (not recorded which). Recombination joined TRBV28 with TRBJ1-2; the D segment could be TRBD1, given 6 matching bases. The DNA sequence is as follows: TGTGCCATTCACACAGGGCTCTATGGCTACACCTTC. Translated, this gives CAIHTGLYGYTF.